Below are 18 T cell receptor beta chains sequenced from a single sample in a study of T-cell reconstitution after alpha-beta-depleted transplantation in children. During its preparation, the TCRbeta library received unique molecular identifiers. TCRdb re-called the PCR reads through MiXCR, storing one row per CDR3 protein. The repertoire has 550,000 to 600,000 distinct CDR3 sequences, roughly 23% of them found once; the top ten carry approximately 14%. The source material was PBMCs, mostly from graft donor cells, sampled 360 days after TCRalphabeta/CD19-depleted stem cell transplant. The receptors originated from a boy under three years old who had a stem cell transplant for acute myeloid leukemia, so the T cells may come from the graft donor.

The chain has TRBV5-5 and TRBJ2-1; TRBD1 matches 7 bases. CDR1 and CDR2 (germline): SGHKS, YYEKEE (reference sequence). After removal of 4 bases from V and 15 bases from J, the junction contained 19 bases not matched to a gene. There are 15 residues in the CDR3. The CDR3 bases are TGTGCCAGCAGCCCCCTAGGGGGCCACTTTAACTCGGGGTTCTTC. Translating it yields CASSPLGGHFNSGFF.

The chain uses TRBV20-1 and TRBJ2-7, with 10 bases matching TRBD1. CDR1 and CDR2 (germline): DFQATT, SNEGSKA (reference sequence). CDR3 size: 15 residues. Written as DNA, the CDR3 is TGCAGCGCTAGGCGGAGGACAGGGGGTTTATACGAGCAGTACGTC. Its protein is CSARRRTGGLYEQYV.

This clonotype was found a few times. The J gene is TRBJ2-3, the V gene TRBV5-1; no firm D call. V was clipped by 0 bases and J by 6 bases, with 8 bases between them. Germline V lookup: CDR1 SGHRS, CDR2 YFSETQ. This CDR3 is built from 13 residues. CDR3 region: CASSLAIGDTQYF. CDR3 bases: TGCGCCAGCAGCTTGGCCATCGGGGATACGCAGTATTTT.

V gene TRBV10-1 combines with J gene TRBJ2-2; weak D call: TRBD1 (5 bases). The V end was cut by 3 bases, the J end by 1 base, with 12 bases between. Germline V gene data show CDR1 as WNHNN and CDR2 as SYGVQD (reference sequence). CDR3 length: 16 amino acids. The CDR3 is CASSDYQTENTGELFF. The CDR3 nucleotides read TGCGCCAGCAGTGATTACCAGACAGAGAACACCGGGGAGCTGTTTTTT.

This clonotype was recorded only once. The V gene is TRBV20-1, the J gene TRBJ2-7; 7 bases agree with TRBD1. Germline assignment: CDR1 DFQATT and CDR2 SNEGSKA (reference sequence). The CDR3 sequence is 12 residues long. The junction had 8 bases not matched to a gene; V was cut back by 6 bases and J by 6 bases. Here the CDR3 DNA reads TGCAGTGCCAGGCCGGGACAGAGCGAGCAGTACGTC. Amino acids: CSARPGQSEQYV.

The V and J genes are TRBV7-9 and TRBJ1-3; D is possibly TRBD1 (5 bases). Germline V gene data show CDR1 as SEHNR and CDR2 as FQNEAQ (reference sequence). The CDR3 runs to 15 residues. V was clipped by 3 bases and J by 2 bases, with 11 bases between them. CDR3 DNA sequence: TGTGCCAGCAGCTTGTTGGGGCTCCCTGGAAACACCATATATTTT. It yields the protein CASSLLGLPGNTIYF.

The chain is built from TRBV21-1 and TRBJ2-7. TRBV21-1 has pseudogene status. CDR3 length: 15 residues. In DNA, the CDR3 is TGTGCCAGCAGCAACCGAAGAGTAGGAACCTACGAGCAGTACGTC. Translating it yields CASSNRRVGTYEQYV.

In its sample, this clonotype was seen once. This sequence joins TRBV6-1 and TRBJ2-3, with D perhaps TRBD2 (7 bases). Germline V CDR1 and CDR2: MNHNS, SASEGT. Trimming took 2 bases from V and 2 from J, leaving 11 bases between them. The CDR3 loop spans 15 amino acids. Written as DNA, the CDR3 is TGTGCCAGCAGTGAATCCCGGGGGGCCACAGATACGCAGTATTTT. It specifies CASSESRGATDTQYF.

Remarks on this clonotype: The junction shows a germline mismatch at one end, possibly a read error. J is TRBJ2-5 and V is TRBV6-1; 7 bases fit TRBD1. The CDR3 consists of 14 residues. CDR1 is MNHNS and CDR2 is SASEGT in the germline V gene. For the CDR3, the DNA is TGTGGCAGCAGACCCGGACAGGCCCAAGAGACCCAGTACTTC. This gives the protein CGSRPGQAQETQYF.

This clonotype appeared many times. This rearrangement joins TRBV12-3 or TRBV12-4 to TRBJ2-2; 7 bases match TRBD1. This CDR3 has 14 amino acids. The V gene end was trimmed by 8 bases and the J gene end by 4 bases; junction bases not matched to a gene: 7. The CDR3 spells CASVEGASTGELFF. The DNA for the CDR3 is TGTGCCAGCGTCGAGGGGGCAAGCACCGGGGAGCTGTTTTTT.

The V gene is TRBV7-2, the J gene TRBJ2-3; D not certain. Germline CDR1 is SGHTA and CDR2 is FQGNSA. This CDR3 comprises 15 residues. The V end was cut by 1 base, the J end by 0 bases, with 8 bases between. The CDR3 loop reads CASSLEAFSTDTQYF. DNA for the CDR3: TGTGCCAGCAGCTTAGAAGCGTTTAGCACAGATACGCAGTATTTT.

This clonotype was observed a few times. The chain links TRBV7-4 to TRBJ2-7; D remains unclear. This CDR3 region has 16 residues. Trimming took 6 bases from V and 0 from J, leaving 18 bases between them. The germline V gene has CDR1 SGHVT and CDR2 SQSDAQ. The CDR3 DNA reads TGTGCCAGCAGTCACCAACCCGGGCAGGCCTCCTACGAGCAGTACGTC. Translated: CASSHQPGQASYEQYV.

V gene TRBV20-1 combines with J gene TRBJ2-7, with D unclear. Germline lookup yields CDR1 DFQATT and CDR2 SNEGSKA (reference sequence). V was pared by 6 bases and J by 4 bases, with 19 bases between. The CDR3 is made up of 14 amino acids. This chain's CDR3 is CSAKEGLLFYEQYV. For the CDR3, the DNA is TGCAGTGCCAAAGAAGGCCTTCTGTTTTACGAGCAGTACGTC.

This clonotype has at least ten counts. At one end, the junction sequence differs from germline, possibly due to a read error. The chain joins TRBV7-2 to TRBJ2-1; D gene ambiguous. This CDR3 contains 13 residues. Germline values: CDR1 SGHTA, CDR2 FQGNSA. The CDR3 sequence: CASSLDWQNSQVF. Here the CDR3 DNA reads TGTGCCAGCAGCTTAGATTGGCAGAACTCTCAGGTCTTC. The full variable domain, in which reference TRBV7-2 and TRBJ2-1 provide the parts outside the CDR3, is GAGVSQSPSNKVTEKGKDVELRCDPISGHTALYWYRQSLGQGLEFLIYFQGNSAPDKSGLPSDRFSAERTGGSVSTLTIQRTQQEDSAVYLCASSLDWQNSQVFGPGTRLTVL.

The chain is built from TRBV4-1 and TRBJ2-1; D assignment may be TRBD1 or TRBD2 (7 bases each). This CDR3 region has 15 residues. From germline, CDR1 is MGHRA and CDR2 YSYEKL. V was pared by 8 bases and J by 4 bases, with 18 bases between. The CDR3 DNA follows: TGCGCCAGCGGCCCAGGGGGGGACCTATACAATGAGCAGTTCTTC. Translated: CASGPGGDLYNEQFF.

The chain is built from TRBV30 and TRBJ2-3; TRBD1 might be the D (7 bases). Germline CDR1 and CDR2: GTSNPN and SVGIG (reference sequence). V was clipped by 3 bases and J by 3 bases, with 10 bases between them. The CDR3 has 13 amino acids. The CDR3 reads CAWRPGGTDTQYF. In nucleotides, the CDR3 is TGTGCCTGGAGGCCAGGGGGGACAGATACGCAGTATTTT.

This clonotype was picked up many times. The chain recombines TRBV29-1 with TRBJ2-1, with 8 nucleotides matching TRBD2. This CDR3 is built from 14 residues. Germline assignment: CDR1 SQVTM and CDR2 ANQGSEA. The CDR3, as DNA: TGCAGTTTGGGGAGCGGGGGAACCTACAATGAGCAGTTCTTC. It is translated as CSLGSGGTYNEQFF.

This chain connects TRBV6-1 to TRBJ1-5; TRBD1 might be the D (5 bases). V lost 5 bases, J lost 6 bases, and 17 bases lay in between. The CDR3 consists of 15 residues. Germline CDR1 reads MNHNS; CDR2 reads SASEGT. The CDR3 DNA follows: TGTGCCAGCAGTCCCCAGGGTTGGGTCCTTCAGCCCCAGCATTTT. Amino acids: CASSPQGWVLQPQHF.